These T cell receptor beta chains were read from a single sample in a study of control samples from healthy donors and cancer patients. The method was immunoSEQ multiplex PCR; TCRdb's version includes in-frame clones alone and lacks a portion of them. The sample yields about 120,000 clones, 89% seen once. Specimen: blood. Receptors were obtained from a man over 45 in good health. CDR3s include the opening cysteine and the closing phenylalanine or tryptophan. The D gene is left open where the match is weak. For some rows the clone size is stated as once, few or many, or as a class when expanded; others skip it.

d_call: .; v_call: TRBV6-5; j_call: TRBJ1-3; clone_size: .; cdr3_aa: CASSPTVSGNTIYF; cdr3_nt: TGTGCCAGCAGTCCAACAGTCTCTGGAAACACCATATATTTT
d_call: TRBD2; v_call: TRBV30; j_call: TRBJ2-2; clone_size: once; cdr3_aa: CASLGGGNTGELFF; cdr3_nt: TGTGCCTCCCTTGGGGGGGGTAACACCGGGGAGCTGTTTTTT
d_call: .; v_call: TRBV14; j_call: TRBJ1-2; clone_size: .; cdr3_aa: CASSQEKGSQYGYTF; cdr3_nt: TGTGCCAGCAGCCAAGAAAAAGGCAGTCAGTATGGCTACACCTTC
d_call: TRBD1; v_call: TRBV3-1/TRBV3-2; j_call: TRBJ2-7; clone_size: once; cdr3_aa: CASSQDSAGGGYEQYF; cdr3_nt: TGTGCCAGCAGCCAAGATTCGGCAGGGGGCGGCTACGAGCAGTACTTC
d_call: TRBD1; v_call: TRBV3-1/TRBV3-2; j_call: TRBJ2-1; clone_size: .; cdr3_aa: CASSPLRRDRGIASYNEQFF; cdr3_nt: TGTGCCAGCAGCCCGTTAAGACGGGACAGGGGAATTGCGAGCTACAATGAGCAGTTCTTC
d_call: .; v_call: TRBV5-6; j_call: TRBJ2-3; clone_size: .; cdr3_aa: CASSSTGTSRTDTQYF; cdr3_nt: TGTGCCAGCAGCTCGACCGGGACATCCCGCACAGATACGCAGTATTTT
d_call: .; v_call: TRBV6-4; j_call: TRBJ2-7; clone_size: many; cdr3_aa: CASRGTSIGEQYF; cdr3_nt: TGTGCCAGCAGGGGGACATCAATCGGCGAGCAGTACTTC
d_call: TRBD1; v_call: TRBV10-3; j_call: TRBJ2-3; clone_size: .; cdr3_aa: CAITEDRGLTDTQYF; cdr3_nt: TGTGCCATCACCGAGGACAGGGGGCTAACAGATACGCAGTATTTT
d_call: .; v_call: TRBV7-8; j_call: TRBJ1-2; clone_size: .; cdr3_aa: CASSLRPLYGYTF; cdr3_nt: TGTGCCAGCAGCTTAAGGCCGCTGTATGGCTACACCTTC
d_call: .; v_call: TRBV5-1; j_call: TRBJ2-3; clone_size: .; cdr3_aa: CASRIWAVTDTQYF; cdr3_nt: TGCGCCAGCCGGATTTGGGCCGTCACAGATACGCAGTATTTT
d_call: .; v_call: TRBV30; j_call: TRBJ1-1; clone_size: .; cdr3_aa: CAWSVPTGEAFF; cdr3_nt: TGTGCCTGGAGTGTGCCGACAGGCGAAGCTTTCTTT
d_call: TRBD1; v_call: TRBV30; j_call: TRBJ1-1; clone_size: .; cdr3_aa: CASGGRSEAFF; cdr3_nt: TGTGCCTCAGGGGGTCGGAGTGAAGCTTTCTTT
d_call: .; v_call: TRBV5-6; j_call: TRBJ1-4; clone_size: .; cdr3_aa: CASSRGPTTTNEKLFF; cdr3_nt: TGTGCCAGCAGCCGCGGGCCCACCACAACTAATGAAAAACTGTTTTTT
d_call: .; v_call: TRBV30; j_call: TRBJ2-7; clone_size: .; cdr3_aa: CAWSFGTSYEQYF; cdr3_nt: TGTGCCTGGAGTTTTGGGACCTCCTACGAGCAGTACTTC
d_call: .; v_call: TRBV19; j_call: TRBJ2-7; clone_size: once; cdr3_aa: CASRAGGYEQYF; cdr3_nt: TGTGCCAGCCGCGCCGGGGGCTACGAGCAGTACTTC
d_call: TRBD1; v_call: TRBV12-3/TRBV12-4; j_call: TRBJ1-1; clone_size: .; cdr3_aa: CASGGQGPEAFF; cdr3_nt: TGTGCCAGCGGCGGACAGGGTCCTGAAGCTTTCTTT
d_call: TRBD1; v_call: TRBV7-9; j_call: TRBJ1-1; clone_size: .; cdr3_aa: CASSPDRGTFF; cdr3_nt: TGTGCCAGCAGTCCGGACAGGGGAACTTTCTTT
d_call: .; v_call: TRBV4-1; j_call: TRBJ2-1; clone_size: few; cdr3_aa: CASSRDLAGYNEQFF; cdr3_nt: TGCGCCAGCAGCCGAGATCTAGCCGGATACAATGAGCAGTTCTTC
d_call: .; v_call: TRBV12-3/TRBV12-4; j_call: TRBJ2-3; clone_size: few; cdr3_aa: CASSLSTDTQYF; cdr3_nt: TGTGCCAGCAGTCTTAGCACAGATACGCAGTATTTT
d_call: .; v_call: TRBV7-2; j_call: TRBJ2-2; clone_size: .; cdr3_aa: CASSTQQGGGELFF; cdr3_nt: TGTGCCAGCAGCACGCAACAGGGTGGCGGGGAGCTGTTTTTT
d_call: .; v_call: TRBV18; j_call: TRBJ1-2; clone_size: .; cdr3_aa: CASSPPHAGGSVPGGYTF; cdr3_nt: TGTGCCAGCTCACCACCCCACGCCGGGGGCTCAGTCCCGGGTGGCTACACCTTC
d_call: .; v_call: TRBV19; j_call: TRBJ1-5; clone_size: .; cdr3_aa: CASSIDPDQPQHF; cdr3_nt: TGTGCCAGTAGTATAGACCCAGATCAGCCCCAGCATTTT
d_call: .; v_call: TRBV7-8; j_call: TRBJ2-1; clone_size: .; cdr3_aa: CASSLPSNEQFF; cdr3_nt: TGTGCCAGCAGCCTACCGTCAAACGAGCAGTTCTTC
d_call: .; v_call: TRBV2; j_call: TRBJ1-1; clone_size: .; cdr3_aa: CATQTLMNTEAFF; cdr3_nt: TGTGCCACCCAGACACTTATGAACACTGAAGCTTTCTTT
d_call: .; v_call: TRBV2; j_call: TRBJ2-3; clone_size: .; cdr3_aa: CASSEGPVGGTDTQYF; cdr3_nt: TGTGCCAGCAGTGAAGGGCCGGTGGGGGGCACAGATACGCAGTATTTT
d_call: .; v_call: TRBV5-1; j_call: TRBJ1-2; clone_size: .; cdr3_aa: CASSIGDNYGYTF; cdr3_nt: TGCGCCAGCAGCATCGGGGATAACTATGGCTACACCTTC
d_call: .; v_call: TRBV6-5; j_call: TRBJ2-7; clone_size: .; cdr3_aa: CASSGTFLYEQYF; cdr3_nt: TGTGCCAGTTCCGGGACTTTTCTATACGAGCAGTACTTC
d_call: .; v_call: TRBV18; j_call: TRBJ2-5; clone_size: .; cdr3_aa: CASSRGYQETQYF; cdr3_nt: TGTGCCAGCTCAAGGGGGTACCAAGAGACCCAGTACTTC
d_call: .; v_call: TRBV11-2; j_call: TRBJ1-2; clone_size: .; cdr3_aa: CASSVRQDYGYTF; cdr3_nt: TGTGCCAGCAGCGTAAGACAGGACTATGGCTACACCTTC
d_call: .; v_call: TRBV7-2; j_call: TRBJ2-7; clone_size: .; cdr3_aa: CASSPRTLYYEQYF; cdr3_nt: TGTGCCAGCAGCCCGCGGACTCTGTACTACGAGCAGTACTTC
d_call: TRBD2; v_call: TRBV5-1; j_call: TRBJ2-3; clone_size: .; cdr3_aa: CASSTRTRTTDTQYF; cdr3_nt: TGCGCCAGCAGCACCCGGACTAGAACCACAGATACGCAGTATTTT
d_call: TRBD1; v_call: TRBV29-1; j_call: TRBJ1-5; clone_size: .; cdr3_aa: CSVGQGSNQPQHF; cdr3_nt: TGCAGCGTGGGACAGGGAAGCAATCAGCCCCAGCATTTT
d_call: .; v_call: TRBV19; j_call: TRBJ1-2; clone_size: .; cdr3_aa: CASYYDRDASPGYTF; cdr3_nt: TGTGCCAGTTACTATGACCGGGACGCATCCCCTGGCTACACCTTC
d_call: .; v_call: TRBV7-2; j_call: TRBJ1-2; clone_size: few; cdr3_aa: CASSTSGWGYGYTF; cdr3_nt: TGTGCCAGCAGCACCTCCGGGTGGGGCTATGGCTACACCTTC
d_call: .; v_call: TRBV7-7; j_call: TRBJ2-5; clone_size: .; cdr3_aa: CASSVGFGETQYF; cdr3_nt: TGTGCCAGCAGCGTGGGTTTTGGGGAGACCCAGTACTTC
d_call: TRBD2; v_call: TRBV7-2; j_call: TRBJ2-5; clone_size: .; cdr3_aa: CASSFQLAGQETQYF; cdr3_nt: TGTGCCAGCAGTTTCCAACTAGCGGGGCAAGAGACCCAGTACTTC
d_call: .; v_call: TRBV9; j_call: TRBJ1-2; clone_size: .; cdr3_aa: CASSVGKGRDGYTF; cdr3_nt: TGTGCCAGCAGCGTAGGAAAAGGGAGGGATGGCTACACCTTC
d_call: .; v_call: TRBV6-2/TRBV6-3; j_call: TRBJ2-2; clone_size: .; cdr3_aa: CASSYSFGVGELFF; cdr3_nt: TGTGCCAGCAGTTACTCATTCGGGGTAGGGGAGCTGTTTTTT
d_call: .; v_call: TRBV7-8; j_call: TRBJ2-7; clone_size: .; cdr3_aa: CASSLDRVFIYEQYF; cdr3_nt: TGTGCCAGCAGCTTGGACAGAGTCTTTATCTACGAGCAGTACTTC
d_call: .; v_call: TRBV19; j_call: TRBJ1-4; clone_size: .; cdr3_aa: CASSTAGASGRTNEKLFF; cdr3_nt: TGTGCCAGTAGTACCGCAGGGGCGTCCGGGAGAACTAATGAAAAACTGTTTTTT
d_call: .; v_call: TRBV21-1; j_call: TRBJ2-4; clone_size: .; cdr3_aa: CASSVQRLAKNIQYF; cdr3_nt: TGTGCCAGCAGCGTGCAAAGACTAGCCAAAAACATTCAGTACTTC